The 30 T cell receptor beta chains presented below share a single source sample, sequenced in a study of blood T cell repertoires in COVID-19. Measured with immunoSEQ multiplex PCR; TCRdb has only the in-frame clones, and not every one. Of about 90,000 clones detected, 80% appear once; the ten largest clones hold about 9.3%. The sequenced sample consisted of peripheral blood. The receptors stem from a woman in her seventies with acute or convalescent COVID-19.

The CDR3: CASSSGISNYGYTF. The CDR3 DNA is TGTGCCAGCAGCTCAGGGATCTCTAACTATGGCTACACCTTC. This chain links TRBV5-4 with TRBJ1-2, with D possibly TRBD1 on 5 matching bases. CDR3 size: 14 residues. The ends were cut back, 3 bases at V and 0 bases at J, with 9 bases in the middle. CDR1 and CDR2 (germline): SGHNT, YYREEE (reference sequence). Full variable domain (remainder filled in from reference TRBV5-4 and TRBJ1-2): ETGVTQSPTHLIKTRGQQVTLRCSSQSGHNTVSWYQQALGQGPQFIFQYYREEENGRGNFPPRFSGLQFPNYSSELNVNALELDDSALYLCASSSGISNYGYTFGSGTRLTVV.

This clone was counted between two and nine times. The chain combines TRBV12-3 or TRBV12-4 with TRBJ2-2; D is unclear. Deletions cut 7 bases from V and 7 bases from J, with 13 bases between. The CDR3 runs to 13 residues. The CDR3 is CASNVAAFGELFF. The DNA of the CDR3 is TGTGCCAGCAACGTCGCGGCGTTCGGGGAGCTGTTTTTT.

The V gene is TRBV2, the J gene TRBJ2-3; D ambiguous. The V end lost 5 bases, the J end lost 2 bases, and 11 bases lay between the germline ends. This CDR3 contains 14 residues. The germline CDR1 and CDR2 sequences are SNHLY and FYNNEI. The CDR3 nucleotides read TGTGCCAGCAGTCTAGACTCCCCCACAGATACGCAGTATTTT. Translated: CASSLDSPTDTQYF.

This clone came up once. The V call is TRBV27, the J call TRBJ2-7; 9 nucleotides line up with TRBD1. The CDR3 totals 13 residues. V dropped 6 bases and J dropped 4; count of bases not matched to a gene: 4. CDR1 is MNHEY, CDR2 SMNVEV, per germline (reference sequence). The CDR3 region has the DNA TGTGCCAGCAGCCTGACAGGGGGGTACGAGCAGTACTTC. It translates to CASSLTGGYEQYF.

The genes are TRBV6-5 and TRBJ2-7, with 7 bases lining up with TRBD2. The length of the CDR3 is 14 residues. V shed 3 bases, J shed 5 bases, and the junction held 7 bases outside the gene matches. Germline CDR1 is MNHEY and CDR2 is SVGAGI. Written as DNA, the CDR3 is TGTGCCAGCAGTTATCTTGCGGGAGCGAACGAGCAGTACTTC. It specifies CASSYLAGANEQYF.

The chain is built from TRBV28 and TRBJ1-1, with a possible D match to TRBD1 (6 bases). V was clipped by 7 bases and J by 1 base, with 13 bases between them. Germline CDR1 MDHEN, CDR2 SYDVKM. This CDR3 is 14 amino acids long. The CDR3 loop reads CASTSGQWNTEAFF. The CDR3 coding sequence is TGTGCCAGCACCTCGGGACAATGGAACACTGAAGCTTTCTTT.

The V gene is TRBV7-2, the J gene TRBJ1-4; TRBD1 might be the D (6 bases). Germline CDR1 SGHTA, CDR2 FQGNSA. The CDR3 is made up of 14 amino acids. V lost 5 bases, J lost 7 bases, and 14 bases lay in between. CDR3 DNA sequence: TGTGCCAGCAGCCTCGACAGGCCGGGTGAAAAACTGTTTTTT. Translated: CASSLDRPGEKLFF.

This chain connects TRBV12-3 or TRBV12-4 to TRBJ1-1, with 7 bases that match TRBD1. The CDR3 contains 12 residues. The J segment lost 6 bases and the V segment lost 6 bases, leaving 4 bases of the junction unmatched. The CDR3 region has the DNA TGTGCCAGCAGGTTCGGGACAGCTGAAGCTTTCTTT. This sequence encodes CASRFGTAEAFF.

The V call is TRBV19, the J call TRBJ2-3; 8 nucleotides match TRBD1. With 6 bases clipped from V and 5 bases from J, the junction kept 10 bases outside the gene matches. Germline CDR1 is LNHDA and CDR2 is SQIVND (reference sequence). The CDR3 runs to 15 residues. This chain's CDR3 is CASRMIAGGVDTQYF. The CDR3 DNA follows: TGTGCCAGTAGGATGATCGCAGGGGGCGTAGATACGCAGTATTTT.

This chain links TRBV5-4 with TRBJ2-5; 8 bases align to TRBD2. J lost 2 bases, V lost 4 bases, and 10 bases had no gene match. The CDR3 has 16 residues. Germline lookup yields CDR1 SGHNT and CDR2 YYREEE (reference sequence). This CDR3 reads CASSETPGLGQETQYF. The DNA of the CDR3 is TGTGCCAGCAGCGAAACTCCGGGACTAGGGCAAGAGACCCAGTACTTC.

This clone appeared a single time. The chain is built from TRBV5-1 and TRBJ1-1; D is unresolved. V shed 0 bases and J shed 1 base, with 4 bases lying between them. The CDR3 contains 13 residues. The germline V gene has CDR1 SGHRS and CDR2 YFSETQ. CDR3 amino acids: CASSLVRNTEAFF. The CDR3 DNA reads TGCGCCAGCAGCTTGGTTCGGAACACTGAAGCTTTCTTT.

The chain is built from TRBV4-3 and TRBJ2-3; the match to TRBD2 covers 7 bases. The germline gives CDR1 LGHNA, CDR2 YSLEER. This CDR3 contains 16 residues. V lost 0 bases, J lost 3 bases, and 6 bases stayed unmatched. The CDR3 spells CASSQEGGGGTDTQYF. The CDR3 DNA reads as TGCGCCAGCAGCCAAGAGGGTGGCGGGGGTACAGATACGCAGTATTTT.

The rearrangement links TRBV19 to TRBJ2-7; possibly TRBD2 for D (6 bases). Germline V lookup: CDR1 LNHDA, CDR2 SQIVND (reference sequence). This CDR3 region has 14 residues. Deletions cut 1 base from V and 0 bases from J, with 7 bases between. CDR3 loop: CASSIAGDSYEQYF. The CDR3 DNA sequence: TGTGCCAGTAGTATAGCGGGAGACTCCTACGAGCAGTACTTC. The entire variable domain, with the rest obtained from reference TRBV19 and TRBJ2-7, is as follows: DGGITQSPKYLFRKEGQNVTLSCEQNLNHDAMYWYRQDPGQGLRLIYYSQIVNDFQKGDIAEGYSVSREKKESFPLTVTSAQKNPTAFYLCASSIAGDSYEQYFGPGTRLTVT.

This chain joins TRBV5-4 and TRBJ2-5; 14 nucleotides agree with TRBD2. Trimming at V came to 3 bases and at J to 5 bases, leaving 6 bases not matched to a gene. In germline, CDR1 is SGHNT, CDR2 YYREEE (reference sequence). The CDR3 sequence is 16 residues long. This CDR3 reads CASSSAGLAGVETQYF. The CDR3 DNA is TGTGCCAGCAGCTCGGCGGGACTAGCGGGAGTGGAGACCCAGTACTTC.

This clone was seen a few times. This sequence joins TRBV29-1 and TRBJ2-1; a weak D match, TRBD1 (5 bases). V lost 7 bases, J lost 4 bases, and 14 bases lay in between. The germline CDR1 and CDR2 sequences are SQVTM and ANQGSEA. The CDR3 is 13 residues long. Written as DNA, the CDR3 is TGCAGCGCCCAGGGCGATAGTTACAATGAGCAGTTCTTC. Its protein is CSAQGDSYNEQFF.

This clone was detected only once. V and J are TRBV6-2 or TRBV6-3 and TRBJ2-5; D gene uncertain. With 6 bases removed from V and 5 bases from J, the gap between germline ends came to 25 bases. The CDR3 contains 17 residues. CDR1 MNHEY and CDR2 SVGEGT come from the germline V gene. The CDR3 reads CASSTTGRPDSRETQYF. DNA of the CDR3: TGTGCCAGCAGCACCACCGGAAGGCCGGATTCGAGGGAGACCCAGTACTTC.

This clone was observed a few times. V and J are TRBV10-3 and TRBJ1-2; D uncertain. V was clipped by 0 bases and J by 2 bases, with 10 bases between them. CDR3 length: 15 amino acids. Germline V gene sequence: CDR1 ENHRY, CDR2 SYGVKD. CDR3 amino acids: CAISESGVLNYGYTF. DNA for the CDR3: TGTGCCATCAGTGAGTCCGGGGTTTTGAACTATGGCTACACCTTC.

This chain joins TRBV5-6 and TRBJ2-5; TRBD2 matches 9 bases. The V segment lost 3 bases and the J segment 5 bases; nucleotides outside the gene matches: 5. CDR1 and CDR2 (germline): SGHDT, YYEEEE. The CDR3 runs 14 residues. CDR3 nucleotides: TGTGCCAGCAGCTCCGCTAGCGGGAATGAGACCCAGTACTTC. Translating it yields CASSSASGNETQYF. The variable domain in full, completed from reference TRBV5-6 and TRBJ2-5, reads DAGVTQSPTHLIKTRGQQVTLRCSPKSGHDTVSWYQQALGQGPQFIFQYYEEEERQRGNFPDRFSGHQFPNYSSELNVNALLLGDSALYLCASSSASGNETQYFGPGTRLLVL.

The chain combines TRBV5-1 with TRBJ2-5, with 11 nucleotides matching TRBD2. V lost 4 bases and J lost 1; bases outside the gene matches: 3. Per germline, CDR1 SGHRS and CDR2 YFSETQ. The CDR3 consists of 15 residues. CDR3 sequence (DNA): TGCGCCAGCAGCAGGGGGACTAGCGGCCAAGAGACCCAGTACTTC. Protein product: CASSRGTSGQETQYF. Filled out from reference TRBV5-1 and TRBJ2-5, the complete variable domain reads KAGVTQTPRYLIKTRGQQVTLSCSPISGHRSVSWYQQTPGQGLQFLFEYFSETQRNKGNFPGRFSGRQFSNSRSEMNVSTLELGDSALYLCASSRGTSGQETQYFGPGTRLLVL.

This clone was observed many times. The V gene is TRBV5-1, the J gene TRBJ2-3; D possibly corresponds to TRBD1 (5 bases). V dropped 1 base and J dropped 9 bases, with 12 bases sitting between them. The CDR3 has 13 amino acids. Germline CDR1 reads SGHRS; CDR2 reads YFSETQ. CDR3 sequence (DNA): TGCGCCAGCAGCTTGACAGGTCCTGGCACGCAGTATTTT. Amino acids: CASSLTGPGTQYF. Drawing the rest from reference TRBV5-1 and TRBJ2-3, the complete variable domain is KAGVTQTPRYLIKTRGQQVTLSCSPISGHRSVSWYQQTPGQGLQFLFEYFSETQRNKGNFPGRFSGRQFSNSRSEMNVSTLELGDSALYLCASSLTGPGTQYFGPGTRLTVL.

The chain has TRBV5-4 and TRBJ2-1; D possibly corresponds to TRBD2 (6 bases). Trimming shortened V by 6 bases and J by 7 bases, and 11 bases separated the two germline ends. CDR1 and CDR2 (germline): SGHNT, YYREEE (reference sequence). CDR3 size: 12 residues. In nucleotides, the CDR3 is TGTGCCAGCATTGCGGGGCCGAATGAGCAGTTCTTC. This gives the protein CASIAGPNEQFF.

This clone was seen just once. The CDR3 spells CASSFSHQNTQYF. The CDR3 bases are TGTGCCAGCAGTTTCTCGCACCAGAATACGCAGTATTTT. The V call is TRBV27, the J call TRBJ2-3, with D hard to call. CDR3 size: 13 residues. Trimming took 3 bases from V and 7 from J, leaving 11 bases between them. Germline CDR1 and CDR2: MNHEY and SMNVEV (reference sequence).

The chain employs TRBV27 and TRBJ1-1, with D possibly matching TRBD1 (5 bases). V lost 3 bases to trimming and J lost 10 bases, with 15 bases between them. CDR1 is MNHEY, CDR2 SMNVEV, per germline (reference sequence). The CDR3 totals 13 residues. CDR3 nucleotides: TGTGCCAGCAGTTTCCGCCGGGGGGACCGAGCTTTCTTT. It yields the protein CASSFRRGDRAFF.

This chain links TRBV6-1 with TRBJ1-1; no clear D. The CDR3 length is 13 residues. Germline V CDR1 and CDR2: MNHNS, SASEGT. V lost 2 bases and J 5 bases, leaving 9 bases between the germline ends. The CDR3 coding sequence is TGTGCCAGCAGTGAAAGGAGGGAAACTGAAGCTTTCTTT. Protein sequence: CASSERRETEAFF.

This clone was recorded only once. The chain couples TRBV7-2 to TRBJ1-1; a weak D match, TRBD1 (5 bases). Germline values: CDR1 SGHTA, CDR2 FQGNSA. Trimming shortened V by 5 bases and J by 3 bases, and 13 bases separated the two germline ends. CDR3 length equals 14 residues. The CDR3 DNA sequence: TGTGCCAGCAGCCCTACGTTAGGGGACACTGAAGCTTTCTTT. Translated: CASSPTLGDTEAFF.

The chain has TRBV11-2 and TRBJ2-7; 10 positions agree with TRBD2. Unmatched junction bases numbered 4, after V lost 3 bases and J lost 2 bases. The CDR3 runs 15 residues. Germline CDR1 SGHAT, CDR2 FQNNGV. The CDR3 sequence is CASSFASGGAYEQYF. DNA for the CDR3: TGTGCCAGCAGCTTCGCTAGCGGGGGAGCCTACGAGCAGTACTTC.

This chain links TRBV5-6 with TRBJ1-3; D might be TRBD1 (5 bases). V lost 4 bases, J lost 4 bases, and 27 bases lay in between. Germline CDR1 is SGHDT and CDR2 is YYEEEE. CDR3 length: 19 amino acids. The CDR3 DNA follows: TGTGCCAGCAGCCCAACCGTAGGTGCAGGGCTGCAATTGGGAAACACCATATATTTT. It specifies CASSPTVGAGLQLGNTIYF. The full variable domain, in which reference TRBV5-6 and TRBJ1-3 provide the parts outside the CDR3, is DAGVTQSPTHLIKTRGQQVTLRCSPKSGHDTVSWYQQALGQGPQFIFQYYEEEERQRGNFPDRFSGHQFPNYSSELNVNALLLGDSALYLCASSPTVGAGLQLGNTIYFGEGSWLTVV.

The chain joins TRBV12-3 or TRBV12-4 to TRBJ1-5; unclear D gene. Trimming took off 3 bases at V and 4 bases at J, with 7 bases between the two ends. This CDR3 is 13 amino acids long. CDR3 sequence (DNA): TGTGCCAGCAGTTTCTCGGGGAATCAGCCCCAGCATTTT. Translating it yields CASSFSGNQPQHF.

The rearrangement links TRBV2 to TRBJ2-7; D is perhaps TRBD1 (5 bases). CDR1 is SNHLY, CDR2 FYNNEI, per germline. Trimming left V 7 bases short and J 6 bases short, with 13 bases between. The CDR3 sequence is 12 residues long. The CDR3, as DNA: TGTGCCAGCAATCGAGCAGGGCTCGAGCAGTACTTC. It specifies CASNRAGLEQYF.

The gene calls are TRBV7-8 and TRBJ2-5; weak D call: TRBD2 (5 bases). Germline loops: CDR1 SGHVS, CDR2 FQNEAQ. The germline V and J ends were trimmed by 2 bases and 9 bases, with 16 bases remaining between them. CDR3 length: 14 amino acids. The CDR3 DNA sequence: TGTGCCAGCAGCTTATTGAGTACTGGCGGGTCCCAGTACTTC. Encoded protein: CASSLLSTGGSQYF.